The present TCR beta chain was sequenced within a study of blood T cells in healthy people across ages. V shed 6 bases and J shed 8 bases, with 31 bases lying between them. CDR3 length: 18 residues. Together with a sample-barcoded 5' primer, a J-beta primer mix was included in a second PCR lasting about 7 to 11 cycles. Via MiXCR, TCRdb re-called the 5' RACE reads, giving one row per CDR3 protein. Found here are around 1,000,000 distinct CDR3 sequences, less than 25% of them singletons; the top ten hold less than 0.85%. A further study also used this sample, focusing on T cells of mothers and their children.

V is TRBV12-3 or TRBV12-4 and J is TRBJ1-2; possibly TRBD1 for D (5 bases). This clonotype was sampled from a girl aged 2 to 9 in good health. Sequenced input: blood. The CDR3 reads CASSPLIRTDTPLDGYTF. The CDR3 coding sequence is TGTGCCAGCAGCCCATTAATACGGACGGACACCCCCCTGGACGGCTACACCTTC.